This T cell receptor beta chain stems from a study of shared clonotypes between healthy human individuals. V shed 0 bases and J shed 4 bases, with 12 bases lying between them. Germline values: CDR1 MGHRA, CDR2 YSYEKL. The CDR3 is 15 residues long. The repertoire was sequenced with immunoSEQ multiplex PCR; TCRdb's copy has only in-frame clones and lacks some. The sample contains over 1.5 million clones, nearly 99% of which appear only once. The source of this sequence is a young man in good health. The chain uses TRBV4-1 and TRBJ1-2, with unresolved D. Sample: naive CD4+ T cells sorted from blood. As to subset: CD45RA+ positively selected. The CDR3 spells CASSQERHTLYGYTF. In DNA, the CDR3 is TGCGCCAGCAGCCAAGAAAGGCACACCCTCTATGGCTACACCTTC.